Below are 17 T cell receptor beta chains sequenced from a single sample in a study of cytomegalovirus exposure and HLA in healthy donors. The PCR made use of 60 Vbeta and 13 Jbeta primers. TCRdb's copy holds only in-frame clones and misses some; the assay was immunoSEQ multiplex PCR. The table shows under 200,000 clones, with approximately 80% occurring only once. Sequencing was performed on PBMCs. Receptor source: a woman aged 30 to 39 in good health and CMV-seropositive.

The chain recombines TRBV5-6 with TRBJ1-1, with TRBD1 identical over 7 bases. V trimming: 4 bases; J trimming: 6 bases; junction bases outside the gene matches: 6. Germline V lookup: CDR1 SGHDT, CDR2 YYEEEE. The CDR3 has 13 residues. CDR3 DNA: TGTGCCAGCAGCCCAACAGGGGCTCCTGAAGCTTTCTTT. It translates to CASSPTGAPEAFF.

A few counts support this clone. V is TRBV28 and J is TRBJ1-5; 7 nucleotides align to TRBD1. This CDR3 spans 15 amino acids. V shed 6 bases and J 5 bases; nucleotides not matched to a gene: 10. Germline assignment: CDR1 MDHEN and CDR2 SYDVKM. This CDR3 is CASRLLQGPDQPQHF. CDR3 sequence (DNA): TGTGCCAGCAGACTGCTACAGGGGCCCGATCAGCCCCAGCATTTT.

V gene TRBV19 combines with J gene TRBJ2-3, with D possibly TRBD2 on 6 matching bases. Germline loops: CDR1 LNHDA, CDR2 SQIVND (reference sequence). With 3 bases removed from V and 4 bases from J, the gap between germline ends came to 8 bases. This CDR3 region has 13 residues. The chain's CDR3 is CASSMGGSDTQYF. In DNA form, the CDR3 reads TGTGCCAGTAGTATGGGGGGTTCAGATACGCAGTATTTT.

The chain couples TRBV27 to TRBJ1-2, with unresolved D. Looked up from germline, CDR1 is MNHEY and CDR2 is SMNVEV (reference sequence). The germline V and J ends were trimmed by 4 bases and 9 bases, with 18 bases remaining between them. The length of the CDR3 is 14 residues. CDR3: CASSSLGSGARYTF. Here the CDR3 DNA reads TGTGCCAGCAGTTCCCTCGGGTCCGGTGCTCGCTACACCTTC.

The V and J genes are TRBV15 and TRBJ2-1, with D possibly matching TRBD2 (5 bases). Trimming cost V 3 bases and J 4 bases, with 16 bases left between them. CDR1 and CDR2 (germline): LNHNV, YYDKDF (reference sequence). The CDR3 contains 16 residues. This CDR3 is CATSRRATGLYNEQFF. In DNA form, the CDR3 reads TGTGCCACCAGCAGGAGGGCCACCGGGTTATACAATGAGCAGTTCTTC.

V gene TRBV4-3 combines with J gene TRBJ2-2, with a weak D call TRBD1 (6 bases). Germline lookup yields CDR1 LGHNA and CDR2 YSLEER. CDR3 length equals 18 residues. V gave up 8 bases and J gave up 5 bases, with 27 bases separating them. CDR3 DNA: TGCGCCAGCCGAATCTCCCGGGGCGCCAAGGGGGTGACCGGGGAGCTGTTTTTT. Translation gives CASRISRGAKGVTGELFF.

The rearrangement uses TRBV2 and TRBJ2-7; 13 nucleotides agree with TRBD2. Germline CDR1 SNHLY, CDR2 FYNNEI. There are 16 residues in the CDR3. Trimming took 7 bases from V and 2 from J; bases not matched to a gene: 8. The CDR3 DNA sequence: TGTGCCAGCACCCCCGGGACTAGCGGGATTACCTACGAGCAGTACTTC. Encoded protein: CASTPGTSGITYEQYF.

This rearrangement joins TRBV2 to TRBJ1-1; D is undetermined. Per the germline V gene, CDR1 is SNHLY and CDR2 is FYNNEI. Deletions cut 7 bases from V and 2 bases from J, with 5 bases between. The CDR3 contains 11 residues. The CDR3 DNA follows: TGTGCCAGCAAAGCTAACACTGAAGCTTTCTTT. It translates to CASKANTEAFF.

V gene TRBV7-2 combines with J gene TRBJ1-6; 7 bases are a match to TRBD1. The CDR3 has 15 residues. V lost 0 bases, J lost 10 bases, and 6 bases stayed unmatched. CDR1 and CDR2 (germline): SGHTA, FQGNSA. The CDR3 sequence is CASSLAGQRASPLHF. CDR3 nucleotide sequence: TGTGCCAGCAGCTTAGCGGGACAGCGAGCCTCACCCCTCCACTTT. Drawing the rest from reference TRBV7-2 and TRBJ1-6, the complete variable domain is GAGVSQSPSNKVTEKGKDVELRCDPISGHTALYWYRQSLGQGLEFLIYFQGNSAPDKSGLPSDRFSAERTGGSVSTLTIQRTQQEDSAVYLCASSLAGQRASPLHFGNGTRLTVT.

This clone was observed a few times. This rearrangement joins TRBV6-5 to TRBJ2-7, with 12 bases identical to TRBD2. V shed 6 bases and J 0 bases; nucleotides not matched to a gene: 3. CDR1 MNHEY and CDR2 SVGAGI come from the germline V gene. This CDR3 region has 15 residues. The chain's CDR3 is CASRLAGGSSYEQYF. The CDR3 DNA reads TGTGCCAGCAGACTAGCGGGGGGTTCCTCCTACGAGCAGTACTTC.

This clone was counted a single time. CDR3 in DNA: TGTGCCAGCAGTTCCATATTGGGCGATGAGCAGTTCTTC. It encodes CASSSILGDEQFF. The chain links TRBV27 to TRBJ2-1; unclear D gene. The CDR3 consists of 13 residues. V was shortened by 4 bases and J by 8 bases, with 12 bases between the two germline ends. Germline V gene data show CDR1 as MNHEY and CDR2 as SMNVEV (reference sequence).

The V gene is TRBV10-2, the J gene TRBJ2-5; 13 bases map to TRBD2. Trimming cost V 4 bases and J 5 bases; bases outside gene matches: 10. Germline lookup yields CDR1 WSHSY and CDR2 SAAADI. This CDR3 has 17 residues. CDR3 bases: TGCGCCAGCAGTGGGGGCTTGACTAGCGGGGGGCAGGAGACCCAGTACTTC. This sequence encodes CASSGGLTSGGQETQYF.

The chain joins TRBV7-6 to TRBJ1-5; D not certain. Germline loops: CDR1 SGHVS, CDR2 FNYEAQ. V was clipped by 6 bases and J by 4 bases, with 19 bases between them. The CDR3 spans 16 residues. CDR3 sequence (DNA): TGTGCCAGCAGTCTGGGAGGGTTTGGGAGTAATCAGCCCCAGCATTTT. This translates into CASSLGGFGSNQPQHF. Looking up the rest from reference TRBV7-6 and TRBJ1-5 gives the full variable domain: GAGVSQSPRYKVTKRGQDVALRCDPISGHVSLYWYRQALGQGPEFLTYFNYEAQQDKSGLPNDRFSAERPEGSISTLTIQRTEQRDSAMYRCASSLGGFGSNQPQHFGDGTRLSIL.

V and J are TRBV7-8 and TRBJ1-2; D might be TRBD1 (6 bases). This CDR3 is 15 amino acids long. Germline V gene data show CDR1 as SGHVS and CDR2 as FQNEAQ. Between the trimmed V and J ends, which lost 0 bases and 5 bases, there was a span of 13 bases. In nucleotides, the CDR3 is TGTGCCAGCAGCTTAGCGGTCACAGGGATGTATGGCTACACCTTC. It yields the protein CASSLAVTGMYGYTF.

The rearrangement links TRBV18 to TRBJ2-1, with TRBD2 as a possible D gene (5 bases). V lost 4 bases and J 0 bases, leaving 10 bases between the germline ends. The CDR3 sequence is 15 residues long. CDR1 is KGHSH, CDR2 LQKENI, per germline. CDR3 nucleotide sequence: TGTGCCAGCTCACTCGTAGGGAGCTCCTACAATGAGCAGTTCTTC. This codes for CASSLVGSSYNEQFF.

The chain carries TRBV10-3 and TRBJ2-3; 8 bases are a match to TRBD1. Germline loops: CDR1 ENHRY, CDR2 SYGVKD. V shed 3 bases, J shed 4 bases, and the junction held 6 bases outside the gene matches. The CDR3 is 15 residues long. In nucleotides, the CDR3 is TGTGCCATCAGTGACCTCCAGGGGGCCGCAGATACGCAGTATTTT. This encodes CAISDLQGAADTQYF.

This clone has just one count. This chain uses TRBV2 with TRBJ2-1, with D possibly TRBD1 on 5 matching bases. The CDR3 spans 15 residues. Germline V CDR1 and CDR2: SNHLY, FYNNEI. Trimming took 6 bases from V and 6 from J, leaving 18 bases between them. The CDR3 region has the DNA TGTGCCAGCAGGAACCGACGTCAGGGCGGCAATGAGCAGTTCTTC. Protein sequence: CASRNRRQGGNEQFF.